The T cell receptor beta chain described here comes from a study of CD8 T cells in ankylosing spondylitis. TCRdb redid the calling of the 5' RACE reads with MiXCR, one entry per CDR3 protein. In the table there are 150,000 to 200,000 distinct CDR3 sequences, roughly 11% of which are singletons. Trimming took 3 bases from V and 2 from J; bases not matched to a gene: 4. Germline V gene lookup returns CDR1 DFQATT and CDR2 SNEGSKA (reference sequence). The CDR3 is made up of 13 amino acids. The TCR sequence derives from a male donor with ankylosing spondylitis or in good health (not recorded which). Input material: blood, either unsorted or a sorted T cell fraction (not recorded which). The chain uses TRBV20-1 and TRBJ2-7; 7 nucleotides line up with TRBD1. The CDR3 coding sequence is TGCAGTGCTAGCCGGGACAGAGCCTACGAGCAGTACTTC. Its translation is CSASRDRAYEQYF.